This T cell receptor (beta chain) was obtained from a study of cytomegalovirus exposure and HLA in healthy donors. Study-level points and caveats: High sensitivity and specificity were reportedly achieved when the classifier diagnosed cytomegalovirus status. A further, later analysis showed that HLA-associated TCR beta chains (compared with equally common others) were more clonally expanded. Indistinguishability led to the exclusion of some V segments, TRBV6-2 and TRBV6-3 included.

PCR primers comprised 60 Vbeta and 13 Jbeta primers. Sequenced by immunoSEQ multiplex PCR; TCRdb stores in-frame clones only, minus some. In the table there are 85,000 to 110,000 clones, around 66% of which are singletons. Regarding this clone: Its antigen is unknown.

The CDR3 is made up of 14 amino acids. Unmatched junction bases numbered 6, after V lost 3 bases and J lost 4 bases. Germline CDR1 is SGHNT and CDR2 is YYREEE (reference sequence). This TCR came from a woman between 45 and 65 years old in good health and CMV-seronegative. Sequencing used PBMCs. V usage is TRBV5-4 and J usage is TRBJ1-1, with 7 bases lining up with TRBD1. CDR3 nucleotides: TGTGCCAGCAGCTGGGACAGTTCTATCACTGAAGCTTTCTTT. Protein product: CASSWDSSITEAFF.